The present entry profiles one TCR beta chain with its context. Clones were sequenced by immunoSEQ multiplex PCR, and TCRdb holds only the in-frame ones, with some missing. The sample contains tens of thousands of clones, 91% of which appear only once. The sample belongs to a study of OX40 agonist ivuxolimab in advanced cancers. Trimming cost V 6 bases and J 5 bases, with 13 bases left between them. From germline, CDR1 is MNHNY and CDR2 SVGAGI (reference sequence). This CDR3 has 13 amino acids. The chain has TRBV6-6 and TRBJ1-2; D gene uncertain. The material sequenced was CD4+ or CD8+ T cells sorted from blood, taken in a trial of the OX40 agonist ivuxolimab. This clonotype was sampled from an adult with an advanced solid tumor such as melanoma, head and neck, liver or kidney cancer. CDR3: CASSPVTDYGYTF. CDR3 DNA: TGTGCCAGCAGCCCGGTGACGGATTATGGCTACACCTTC.